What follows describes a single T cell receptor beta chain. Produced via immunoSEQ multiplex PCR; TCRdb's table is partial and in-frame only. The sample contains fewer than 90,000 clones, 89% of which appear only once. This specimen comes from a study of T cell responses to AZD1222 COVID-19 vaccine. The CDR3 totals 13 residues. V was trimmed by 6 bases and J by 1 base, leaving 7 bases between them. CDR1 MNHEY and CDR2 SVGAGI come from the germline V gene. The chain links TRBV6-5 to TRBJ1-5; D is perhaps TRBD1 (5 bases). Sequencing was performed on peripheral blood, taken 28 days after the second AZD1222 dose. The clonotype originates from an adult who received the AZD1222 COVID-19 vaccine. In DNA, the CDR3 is TGTGCCAGCAGGGACAACAGCAATCAGCCCCAGCATTTT. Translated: CASRDNSNQPQHF.